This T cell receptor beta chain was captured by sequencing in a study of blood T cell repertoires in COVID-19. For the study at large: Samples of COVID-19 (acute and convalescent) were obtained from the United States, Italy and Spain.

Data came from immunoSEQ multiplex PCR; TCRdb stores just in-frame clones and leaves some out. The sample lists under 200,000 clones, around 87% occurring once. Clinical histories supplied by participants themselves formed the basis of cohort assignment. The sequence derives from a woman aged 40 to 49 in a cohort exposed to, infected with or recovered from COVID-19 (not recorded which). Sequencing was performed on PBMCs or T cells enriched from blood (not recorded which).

In DNA, the CDR3 is TGTGCCAGCAGCCGGGGACAGGGGGCGCGTATCTACACCTTC. Translating gives CASSRGQGARIYTF. The chain uses TRBV11-2 and TRBJ1-2, with 12 bases aligning to TRBD1. The junction had 8 bases not matched to a gene; V was cut back by 5 bases and J by 10 bases. Germline lookup yields CDR1 SGHAT and CDR2 FQNNGV. The CDR3 totals 14 residues.